The present entry profiles one T cell receptor (beta chain) with its context. No antigen is known for it. No base-level quality is on record; no much larger clone is a single base apart. Clipping removes 6 bases from V and 2 bases from J, with 5 as the unmatched junction base count. The CDR3 runs 16 amino acids, cysteine and phenylalanine included. The retained sequence is limited to the CDR3, 48 bases, with the frame set at the first base. The data were obtained in a study of T-cell reconstitution after alpha-beta-depleted transplantation in children listed by TCRdb under 2016. In terms of the full investigation: T-cell immune reconstitution after TCRalphabeta/CD19-depleted allogeneic hematopoietic cell transplantation in children was quantitatively tracked in the study by means of TCR repertoire profiling.

Libraries were built with PCR. The sample was run on an Illumina HiSeq 2500. To normalize quantification of the TCRbeta repertoire, the TCR libraries were built with molecular barcoding that relied on unique molecular identifiers. The public reads were run again by TCRdb, first through fastp at Q25 and then through MiXCR, and only productive beta chains were kept. Under each unique CDR3 protein, matching rows form one entry showing the most common genes and DNA. Present in this sample are approximately 490,000 distinct CDR3 sequences, about an eighth of which were seen just once. The top ten hold over 5.5% of the sample.

The rearranged chain carries TRBV12-3 or TRBV12-4 and TRBJ2-1, and TRBD2 matches 12 of the central bases. This TCR derives from a human donor who donated a stem cell graft to a child with combined immunodeficiency. Sequencing was performed on PBMCs from the stem cell graft donor, taken from the stem cell graft. The CDR3 sequence is CASRRLAGDPYNEQFF. DNA sequence: TGTGCCAGCAGAAGACTAGCGGGGGACCCCTACAATGAGCAGTTCTTC.